This is a list of T cell receptor beta chains from one sample in a study of CD8 T cells in Susac syndrome. TCRdb fed the immunoSEQ multiplex PCR reads into MiXCR, producing one record per CDR3 protein. The table records 330,000 or so distinct CDR3 sequences, 65% to 90% of them present only once. Sequencing was performed on CD8+ T cells from PBMCs. Source of these receptors: a human donor with multiple sclerosis. The CDR3 runs from the conserved cysteine through the conserved F or W. The D gene is left open where the match is weak. For some rows the clone size is stated as once, few or many, or as a class when expanded; others skip it.

v_call	j_call	d_call	clone_size	cdr3_nt	cdr3_aa
TRBV4-3	TRBJ2-7	TRBD2	-	TGCGCCAGCAGCCAAGGGGTAGCGGGAGGGGGCTACGAGCAGTACTTC	CASSQGVAGGGYEQYF
TRBV27	TRBJ2-1	-	-	TGTGCCAGCAGTTTGGGGCCCAATGAGCAGTTCTTC	CASSLGPNEQFF
TRBV4-2	TRBJ2-5	-	-	TGTGCCAGCAGCCAAGGAAGTCCAGGGGGGACCCGCCAAGAGACCCAGTACTTC	CASSQGSPGGTRQETQYF
TRBV19	TRBJ2-7	-	-	TGTGCCAGTAGTCAAGACGGTAAGGACTACGAGCAGTACTTC	CASSQDGKDYEQYF
TRBV24-1	TRBJ2-7	-	-	TGTGCCACCAGTGAGGGTCCCTACGAGCAGTACTTC	CATSEGPYEQYF
TRBV7-2	TRBJ2-2	TRBD1	few	TGTGCCAGCAGCTTAGGACAGGGAACCGGGGAGCTGTTTTTT	CASSLGQGTGELFF
TRBV9	TRBJ1-3	-	-	TGTGCCAGCAGCGCCTTAGCCGCGGGTTTTTCTGGAAACACCATATATTTT	CASSALAAGFSGNTIYF
TRBV18	TRBJ2-7	-	-	TGTGCCAGCTCACCCACTACGGGGACCGGGTCAGCCTACGAGCAGTACTTC	CASSPTTGTGSAYEQYF
TRBV28	TRBJ2-5	TRBD2	-	TGTGCCAGCAGTCCGGGACTAGCGGAGGTCCAAGAGACCCAGTACTTC	CASSPGLAEVQETQYF
TRBV4-3	TRBJ2-1	-	-	TGCGCCAGCAGCCAAGATCATCGAGTAAGGGGGGTGTACGCCTACAATGAGCAGTTCTTC	CASSQDHRVRGVYAYNEQFF
TRBV7-6	TRBJ2-7	TRBD1	-	TGTGCCAGCAGCTTAGGGGGGACAGGCCCCCTTGAGCAGTACTTC	CASSLGGTGPLEQYF
TRBV10-3	TRBJ2-1	-	-	TGTGCCATCAGTGGGCCGGGACACAGCTACAATGAGCAGTTCTTC	CAISGPGHSYNEQFF
TRBV20-1	TRBJ1-1	-	-	TGCAGTGCTAGAGAGGATGCAGGGTCTTTTTTGACTGAAGCTTTCTTT	CSAREDAGSFLTEAFF
TRBV6-5	TRBJ1-2	-	-	TGTGCCAGCAGCCCTGACACCTTCTATGGCTACACCTTC	CASSPDTFYGYTF
TRBV15	TRBJ1-5	-	few	TGTGCCACCAGCTGGTCGCCCGGGGGTGCGCAGCCCCAGCATTTT	CATSWSPGGAQPQHF
TRBV4-3	TRBJ2-7	-	-	TGCGCCAGCAGCCAAGAGGCGCGGCCATACTCCTACGAGCAGTACTTC	CASSQEARPYSYEQYF
TRBV7-2	TRBJ2-1	TRBD1	few	TGTGCCAGCAGCTCGACAGGGGGCGAGCAGTTCTTC	CASSSTGGEQFF
TRBV27	TRBJ1-2	TRBD1	-	TGTGCCAGCAGGGAACCGGGACAGGGGCCATATGGCTACACCTTC	CASREPGQGPYGYTF
TRBV7-9	TRBJ2-3	TRBD2	-	TGTGCCAGCAGCTCGGGCGCTAGCGGTGGCACAGATACGCAGTATTTT	CASSSGASGGTDTQYF
TRBV7-9	TRBJ2-7	-	-	TGTGCCAGCAGCTTAGTGCTAGAAGACGAGCAGTACTTC	CASSLVLEDEQYF
TRBV4-3	TRBJ2-7	-	-	TGCGCCAGCCGTACTAGCAGGACCTACGAGCAGTACTTC	CASRTSRTYEQYF
TRBV4-2	TRBJ2-3	TRBD2	once	TGTGCCAGCAGCCAACCCACGACTAGCGGGACTAGCACAGATACGCAGTATTTT	CASSQPTTSGTSTDTQYF
TRBV4-3	TRBJ1-1	-	-	TGCGCCAGCAGCCAGGCTGTTTGGGGGAACACTGAAGCTTTCTTT	CASSQAVWGNTEAFF
TRBV5-6	TRBJ2-7	-	-	TGTGCCAGCACTACAGGGAGCTCCTACGAGCAGTACTTC	CASTTGSSYEQYF
TRBV20-1	TRBJ2-1	-	-	TGCAGTGCTAGAGGGGTATCCTACAATGAGCAGTTCTTC	CSARGVSYNEQFF
TRBV19	TRBJ1-1	-	-	TGTGCCAGTAAATCGGGAAACACTGAAGCTTTCTTT	CASKSGNTEAFF
TRBV10-1	TRBJ2-5	TRBD2	-	TGCGCCAGCAGTGAGTCGAAGTTAGCGGGGACTTGGACCCAGTACTTC	CASSESKLAGTWTQYF
TRBV5-1	TRBJ2-7	-	-	TGCGCCAGCAGCCCGGGGGCCACACAGAGCTCCTACGAGCAGTACTTC	CASSPGATQSSYEQYF
TRBV12-3/TRBV12-4	TRBJ1-2	-	-	TGTGCCAGCAGTTTATTGTCGAACTATGGCTACACCTTC	CASSLLSNYGYTF
TRBV28	TRBJ2-7	-	once	TGTGCCAGCAGTGGGACCCGCGCCCAGGGCTACGAGCAGTACTTC	CASSGTRAQGYEQYF
TRBV29-1	TRBJ2-1	-	-	TGCAGCGTTGGAGGCAGAGAGCAGTTCTTC	CSVGGREQFF
TRBV6-5	TRBJ1-1	-	-	TGTGCCAGCAGTACTCAGGGTTTGAACACTGAAGCTTTCTTT	CASSTQGLNTEAFF
TRBV19	TRBJ2-6	-	-	TGTGCCAGTAGTATAGACGGGTCCGGGGCCAACGTCCTGACTTTC	CASSIDGSGANVLTF
TRBV6-6	TRBJ2-7	-	-	TGTGCCAGCAGTTACTACCTCCTTGGGGGCGAGTACTTC	CASSYYLLGGEYF
TRBV20-1	TRBJ2-7	-	-	TGCAGTGTTCTGGGCCAGGGGAGCTCCTACGAGCAGTACTTC	CSVLGQGSSYEQYF
TRBV6-2/TRBV6-3	TRBJ2-1	-	-	TGTGCCAGCAGGGGGGGGCCCGGGGAGCAGTTCTTC	CASRGGPGEQFF
TRBV11-2	TRBJ1-1	-	few	TGTGCCAGCGGCGGACTGAATGAAGCTTTCTTT	CASGGLNEAFF
TRBV2	TRBJ1-2	-	-	TGTGCCAACCCTGAACATTATGGCTACACCTTC	CANPEHYGYTF
TRBV27	TRBJ2-1	-	-	TGTGCCAGCAGTTTGGCTTTTTTCCGGGACAACCTACCTTACAATGAGCAGTTCTTC	CASSLAFFRDNLPYNEQFF
TRBV11-2	TRBJ1-1	TRBD1	-	TGTGCCAGCAGGCAACAGGGGGGAGCCACTGAAGCTTTCTTT	CASRQQGGATEAFF
TRBV18	TRBJ2-1	TRBD2	-	TGTGCCAGCTCAGAAGCGGGACTAGCGGCCTACAATGAGCAGTTCTTC	CASSEAGLAAYNEQFF
TRBV27	TRBJ1-2	-	-	TGTGCCAGCAGTCCTTACGCCCTCTCCCACTATGGCTACACCTTC	CASSPYALSHYGYTF
TRBV13	TRBJ2-1	TRBD2	once	TGTGCCAGCAGCCCCACAACTAGCGGTTCGTACAATGAGCAGTTCTTC	CASSPTTSGSYNEQFF
TRBV4-3	TRBJ2-1	-	-	TGCGCCAGCAGGAAAAAATCGACCGCTAGCTCCTACAATGAGCAGTTCTTC	CASRKKSTASSYNEQFF
TRBV7-2	TRBJ2-7	TRBD2	-	TGTGCCAGCAGCTTTCATGGACTAGCCTACTACGAGCAGTACTTC	CASSFHGLAYYEQYF
TRBV6-5	TRBJ2-7	-	-	TGTGCCAGCAGTTACCCTCGACAGGACGGATACGAGCAGTACTTC	CASSYPRQDGYEQYF
TRBV11-2	TRBJ2-5	-	-	TGTGCCAGCAGCTTATCTGGGGGCTGGGCCGGAGAGGCCCAGTACTTC	CASSLSGGWAGEAQYF
TRBV11-2	TRBJ1-1	-	-	TGTGCCAGCGTATCCGGGGGGGCCTTGAACACTGAAGCTTTCTTT	CASVSGGALNTEAFF
TRBV10-3	TRBJ2-1	TRBD2	-	TGTGCCATCAGTGAGGCGGGAGGCGGATACAATGAGCAGTTCTTC	CAISEAGGGYNEQFF
TRBV28	TRBJ2-4	-	-	TGTGCCAGCAGCGTATCCTTAAGCGCCTCGGTAGCCAAAAACATTCAGTACTTC	CASSVSLSASVAKNIQYF
TRBV20-1	TRBJ2-5	-	-	TGCAGTGCTAGAGATCGACAACAGAGGGGATGGGAGACCCAGTACTTC	CSARDRQQRGWETQYF
TRBV20-1	TRBJ2-7	TRBD2	-	TGCAGTGCTAGGTCCTCAGCGGGAGACGCCGAGCAGTACTTC	CSARSSAGDAEQYF
TRBV12-3/TRBV12-4	TRBJ2-1	-	-	TGTGCCACCGTAGCGGCTCGCTCCTACAATGAGCAGTTCTTC	CATVAARSYNEQFF
TRBV28	TRBJ1-5	-	-	TGTGCCAGCAGTGGGGACATTTTTAGCAATCAGCCCCAGCATTTT	CASSGDIFSNQPQHF
TRBV2	TRBJ1-2	-	-	TGTGCCAGCAGTCCGACAGCGTTTTCTAACTATGGCTACACCTTC	CASSPTAFSNYGYTF
TRBV9	TRBJ2-2	TRBD2	-	TGTGCCAGCAGCGTAGGGAGGGGACTAGGTTACACCGGGGAGCTGTTTTTT	CASSVGRGLGYTGELFF
TRBV15	TRBJ2-3	-	-	TGTGCCACCAGCAGGTGGGAGGTGAGCACAGATACGCAGTATTTT	CATSRWEVSTDTQYF
TRBV6-1	TRBJ2-7	-	few	TGTGCCAGCAGTCTATCCCCCGAGCAGGGTCACGAGCAGTACTTC	CASSLSPEQGHEQYF
TRBV20-1	TRBJ2-5	TRBD1	-	TGCAGTGCTAGTACCTGGGGCACAGGGGGGGAGACCCAGTACTTC	CSASTWGTGGETQYF